A single sample is the source of the 15 T cell receptor beta chains below, sequenced in a study of blood T cell repertoires in COVID-19. Here immunoSEQ multiplex PCR was the method, and the copy in TCRdb shows in-frame clones only, minus some. The table includes about 79,000 clones, around nine tenths detected once. The sample was peripheral blood. These receptors came from a man between 65 and 80 years old with active or convalescent COVID-19.

This chain uses TRBV7-3 with TRBJ2-3; D is possibly TRBD2 (5 bases). Germline CDR1 is SGHTA and CDR2 is FQGTGA. Trimming took off 1 base at V and 0 bases at J, with 8 bases between the two ends. CDR3 length equals 15 residues. Here the CDR3 reads CASSLNGISTDTQYF. The CDR3 DNA reads as TGTGCCAGCAGCTTAAACGGGATAAGCACAGATACGCAGTATTTT. The full variable domain, in which reference TRBV7-3 and TRBJ2-3 provide the parts outside the CDR3, is GAGVSQTPSNKVTEKGKYVELRCDPISGHTALYWYRQSLGQGPEFLIYFQGTGAADDSGLPNDRFFAVRPEGSVSTLKIQRTERGDSAVYLCASSLNGISTDTQYFGPGTRLTVL.

The chain combines TRBV5-1 with TRBJ1-2; 7 nucleotides align to TRBD1. The V and J ends lost 5 bases and 5 bases, in that order; junction bases with no gene match: 9. CDR3 length equals 14 residues. Germline CDR1 reads SGHRS; CDR2 reads YFSETQ. Here the CDR3 reads CASRSGTEIYGYTF. The DNA of the CDR3 is TGCGCCAGCAGATCCGGGACAGAGATATATGGCTACACCTTC.

This clone has only a few counts. This chain uses TRBV7-2 with TRBJ1-3; no reliable D call. The CDR3 is 14 amino acids. Germline V lookup: CDR1 SGHTA, CDR2 FQGNSA. V lost 1 base to trimming and J lost 1 base, with 5 bases between them. This CDR3 reads CASSLVTSGNTIYF. In nucleotides, the CDR3 is TGTGCCAGCAGCTTAGTCACATCTGGAAACACCATATATTTT.

This clone was detected only once. The rearrangement uses TRBV7-2 and TRBJ2-5, with no clear D. Trimming stripped 5 bases from V and 2 bases from J, with 12 bases between. The CDR3 is made up of 14 amino acids. Germline CDR1 and CDR2: SGHTA and FQGNSA. This chain's CDR3 is CASSRRADQETQYF. CDR3 in DNA: TGTGCCAGCAGCCGGAGAGCTGATCAAGAGACCCAGTACTTC.

The V and J genes are TRBV5-1 and TRBJ2-1; weak D call: TRBD2 (6 bases). The ends were cut back, 0 bases at V and 12 bases at J, with 19 bases in the middle. Germline V gene lookup returns CDR1 SGHRS and CDR2 YFSETQ. The CDR3 extends over 15 amino acids. The CDR3 protein is CASSLGSRTGGGQFF. DNA of the CDR3: TGCGCCAGCAGCTTGGGATCCCGGACTGGGGGAGGGCAGTTCTTC. The whole variable domain, remainder taken from reference TRBV5-1 and TRBJ2-1, is KAGVTQTPRYLIKTRGQQVTLSCSPISGHRSVSWYQQTPGQGLQFLFEYFSETQRNKGNFPGRFSGRQFSNSRSEMNVSTLELGDSALYLCASSLGSRTGGGQFFGPGTRLTVL.

The CDR3 is CASSPGQASYEQYF. The CDR3 region has the DNA TGTGCCAGCAGTCCGGGACAGGCCTCCTACGAGCAGTACTTC. V is TRBV6-5 and J is TRBJ2-7; 8 bases line up with TRBD1. The CDR3 covers 14 residues. V lost 5 bases and J lost 0; bases outside the gene matches: 3. The germline V gene has CDR1 MNHEY and CDR2 SVGAGI.

This sequence joins TRBV28 and TRBJ2-3; D perhaps matches TRBD2 (6 bases). V gave up 8 bases and J gave up 0 bases, with 15 bases separating them. The germline gives CDR1 MDHEN, CDR2 SYDVKM. The CDR3 length is 15 residues. CDR3 in DNA: TGTGCCAGCGGGGGGTGGGCAGGAAGCACAGATACGCAGTATTTT. Protein: CASGGWAGSTDTQYF.

The chain links TRBV28 to TRBJ2-1; 7 positions agree with TRBD1. V was clipped by 3 bases and J by 1 base; unmatched bases: 6. Germline V CDR1 and CDR2: MDHEN, SYDVKM. The CDR3 length is 16 residues. CDR3 in amino acids: CASSFDRDRSYNEQFF. The CDR3 nucleotides read TGTGCCAGCAGTTTTGACAGGGACCGATCCTACAATGAGCAGTTCTTC.

This chain connects TRBV21-1 to TRBJ2-5; TRBD1, as called in the table, went unchecked against the DNA. TRBV21-1 is a known pseudogene. The CDR3 is made up of 15 amino acids. The CDR3 sequence is CASNTDRGFQETQYF. The CDR3 bases are TGTGCCAGCAACACGGACAGGGGGTTTCAAGAGACCCAGTACTTC.

The chain recombines TRBV5-1 with TRBJ2-5, with 8 bases fitting TRBD1. V gave up 4 bases and J gave up 5 bases; unmatched junction bases: 10. The CDR3 contains 15 residues. Germline assignment: CDR1 SGHRS and CDR2 YFSETQ. The CDR3 loop reads CASSGGQGLGETQYF. The CDR3 DNA sequence: TGCGCCAGCAGCGGCGGACAGGGACTCGGGGAGACCCAGTACTTC. Supplemented by reference TRBV5-1 and TRBJ2-5, the full variable domain reads KAGVTQTPRYLIKTRGQQVTLSCSPISGHRSVSWYQQTPGQGLQFLFEYFSETQRNKGNFPGRFSGRQFSNSRSEMNVSTLELGDSALYLCASSGGQGLGETQYFGPGTRLLVL.

The V and J genes are TRBV24-1 and TRBJ2-2; TRBD2 agrees at 8 bases. V was clipped by 5 bases and J by 5 bases; unmatched bases: 12. This CDR3 is 17 amino acids long. CDR1 and CDR2 from the germline V gene are KGHDR and SFDVKD. In DNA, the CDR3 is TGTGCCACCAGTGTCCCCGAGGGACTAGGAGGGACCGGGGAGCTGTTTTTT. The encoded protein is CATSVPEGLGGTGELFF.

The genes are TRBV5-8 and TRBJ1-6; 7 nucleotides agree with TRBD1. V dropped 5 bases and J dropped 0; count of bases not matched to a gene: 11. This CDR3 has 18 residues. The germline V gene encodes CDR1 SGHTS and CDR2 YDEGEE. The CDR3 reads CASRSTGTVSSYNSPLHF. The CDR3 DNA reads TGTGCCAGCAGATCTACCGGGACAGTGAGCTCCTATAATTCACCCCTCCACTTT.

The rearrangement joins TRBV6-5 to TRBJ1-1, with D possibly TRBD1 on 6 matching bases. The germline V gene has CDR1 MNHEY and CDR2 SVGAGI. Trimming took 1 base from V and 1 from J, leaving 10 bases between them. This CDR3 region has 15 residues. The CDR3 DNA reads as TGTGCCAGCAGTTACTGGGCCAGGGGGAACACTGAAGCTTTCTTT. Protein: CASSYWARGNTEAFF.

Comment on this clone: A junction boundary mismatches the germline segment, possibly from a read error. The J gene is TRBJ1-4, the V gene TRBV12-3 or TRBV12-4, with 9 bases lining up with TRBD1. This CDR3 is built from 13 residues. DNA of the CDR3: TGTGCCTGCAGGGGACAGGGAAGTGAAAAACTGTTTTTT. It translates to CACRGQGSEKLFF.

The chain has TRBV29-1 and TRBJ2-5; a possible D gene is TRBD1 (6 bases). Per germline, CDR1 SQVTM and CDR2 ANQGSEA. This CDR3 region has 13 residues. V lost 7 bases to trimming and J lost 5 bases, with 17 bases between them. This CDR3 is CSGRDNTRETQYF. CDR3 DNA sequence: TGCAGCGGTAGGGACAACACCCGGGAGACCCAGTACTTC.